This T cell receptor (beta chain) comes out of a study of identical twins. A single record per CDR3 protein comes from TCRdb applying MiXCR to the 5' RACE reads. Among about 690,000 distinct CDR3 sequences listed, 20% to 25% were seen once. A few counts support this clonotype. Its antigen is as yet unknown. Study-wide findings and caveats: Beta out-of-frame sequences displayed a weaker excess of sharing between twins.

The V segment lost 2 bases and the J segment 5 bases; nucleotides outside the gene matches: 3. The CDR3 extends over 14 amino acids. The sample was also reused in another study, on T cells expressing NK-cell markers. Per that study: The leading position in the CD3+CD56-NKG2C+ fraction of several donors also went to these clonotypes.

Material for sequencing was PBMCs. This chain uses TRBV12-3 or TRBV12-4 with TRBJ2-1, with 7 bases lining up with TRBD2. The source is a woman aged 18-29 years in good health. CDR3 DNA sequence: TGTGCCAGCAGTTTATGGGACTACAACAATGAGCAGTTCTTC. Translated, it gives CASSLWDYNNEQFF.